This T cell receptor (beta chain) was found in a study of early T cells in non-severe SARS-CoV-2 infection. For the study at large: The input, bulk RNA from unsorted whole blood, was sequenced, and chains were unpaired.

The TCR library protocol attached unique molecular identifiers to the individual cDNA molecules. Using its own MiXCR run on the 5' RACE reads, TCRdb lists one record per CDR3 protein. The data contain 97,000 or so distinct CDR3 sequences, approximately 10% of them seen just once; the ten biggest clones take up about 4.5%. General observations from the study: The study's VDJdb matching favored anti-spike CD8 responses and missed private and CD4 specificities.

This clonotype appeared many times. The antigen remains undetermined. The input for sequencing was whole blood, taken at baseline. The receptor was isolated from an adult who was a healthcare worker with PCR-confirmed SARS-CoV-2 infection or an uninfected control (not recorded which).

The CDR3 reads CASSPRAQSNYGYTF. In nucleotides, the CDR3 is TGTGCCAGCAGCCCAAGGGCCCAGTCTAACTATGGCTACACCTTC. The rearrangement links TRBV7-8 to TRBJ1-2; no clear D. Germline V gene lookup returns CDR1 SGHVS and CDR2 FQNEAQ. This CDR3 is 15 amino acids long. Trimming took off 5 bases at V and 0 bases at J, with 13 bases between the two ends.